These T cell receptor beta chains were read from a single sample in a study of shared clonotypes between healthy human individuals. Repertoires were generated with immunoSEQ multiplex PCR, while TCRdb's copy carries only in-frame clones and drops some. The sample carries approximately 2,200,000 clones, 90% to 95% recorded once. Sequenced: naive CD8+ T cells from PBMCs. The receptor set was obtained from a man between 18 and 35 years old in good health. Some clones in this sample may be carry-over from other donors' samples. Each CDR3 is given with its conserved first and last residue. D genes are given only for firm matches. The size entry is marked missing in some rows and otherwise reads once, few, many or a size class.

>TRBJ2-7|.|TRBV27|.
TGTGCCAGCAGTCCCTTAATCAGCTCCTACGAGCAGTACTTC
CASSPLISSYEQYF
>TRBJ2-5|TRBD2|TRBV28|.
TGTGCCAGCAGAAGACTAGCGGGAGGGCATATGACCCAGTACTTC
CASRRLAGGHMTQYF
>TRBJ2-1|TRBD2|TRBV7-9|once
TGTGCCAGCAGCCCCTGGGAGGGGAGGGCCCACAATGAGCAGTTCTTC
CASSPWEGRAHNEQFF
>TRBJ1-1|.|TRBV7-9|.
TGTGCCAGCAGCACATATCAAGAGAACACTGAAGCTTTCTTT
CASSTYQENTEAFF
>TRBJ2-3|TRBD2|TRBV9|.
TGTGCCAGCAGTGAGAGCGGGAGGGCCCCAGATACGCAGTATTTT
CASSESGRAPDTQYF
>TRBJ2-7|.|TRBV7-9|.
TGTGCCAGCAGCTTCCGCGGCGGCAGCTACGAGCAGTACTTC
CASSFRGGSYEQYF
>TRBJ1-2|TRBD1|TRBV7-9|.
TGTGCCAGCAGCCGACCCGGGACAGGCCCCTCTGGCTACACCTTC
CASSRPGTGPSGYTF
>TRBJ2-1|.|TRBV2|.
TGTGCCAACTCACAGGCGAACCCATTCTCCTACAATGAGCAGTTCTTC
CANSQANPFSYNEQFF
>TRBJ2-1|TRBD2|TRBV7-9|.
TGTGCCAGCAGCTTAGGGTCTAGCGGGCCGTACAATGAGCAGTTCTTC
CASSLGSSGPYNEQFF
>TRBJ1-2|.|TRBV25-1|.
TGTGCCAGCGGACAGCCTCCCTATGGCTACACCTTC
CASGQPPYGYTF
>TRBJ2-2|.|TRBV9|.
TGTGCCAGTGGCGGGAAGATCACCGGGGAGCTGTTTTTT
CASGGKITGELFF
>TRBJ2-2|.|TRBV4-3|.
TGCGCCAGCAGAGGTCAGGGATTAAACACCGGGGAGCTGTTTTTT
CASRGQGLNTGELFF
>TRBJ1-5|TRBD1|TRBV30|.
TGTGCCTGGGGGGACAGCCACAATCAGCCCCAGCATTTT
CAWGDSHNQPQHF
>TRBJ2-1|TRBD2|TRBV29-1|.
TGCAGCGTTGAAGGTAGTAGCGGGAGGCCGTACAATGAGCAGTTCTTC
CSVEGSSGRPYNEQFF
>TRBJ1-2|.|TRBV2|.
TGTGCCAGCAGTGAAGCGCTTGGGAGGCCCACTCGCTATGGCTACACCTTC
CASSEALGRPTRYGYTF
>TRBJ1-1|.|TRBV6-1|.
TGTGCCAGCAGTGAAGTTAGTCCCGGACGGCTGAACACTGAAGCTTTCTTT
CASSEVSPGRLNTEAFF
>TRBJ2-3|.|TRBV5-6|.
TGTGCCAGCAGACCAGGGACCGGCGCCTCCCATACGCAGTATTTT
CASRPGTGASHTQYF
>TRBJ2-7|TRBD1|TRBV4-2|.
TGTGCCAGCAGCCAGAGGACAGGGCCCAACTACGAGCAGTACTTC
CASSQRTGPNYEQYF
>TRBJ2-5|TRBD2|TRBV11-2|.
TGTGCCAGCAGCTCTAGCGGGAGGGAAGAGACCCAGTACTTC
CASSSSGREETQYF
>TRBJ2-3|TRBD2|TRBV29-1|.
TGCAGCGTTAGGTGGGAGACTAGCCGGGATACGCAGTATTTT
CSVRWETSRDTQYF
>TRBJ2-5|TRBD1|TRBV14|.
TGTGCCAGCAGCCAAGCAGGACAGGGGGCGACTGAGACCCAGTACTTC
CASSQAGQGATETQYF
>TRBJ2-7|.|TRBV15|.
TGTGCCACCAGCAGAGATCGCAGGACCCTCTACGAGCAGTACTTC
CATSRDRRTLYEQYF
>TRBJ2-6|.|TRBV7-3|.
TGTGCCAGCAGCTTATCGGGACAATTCCGTGGGGCCAACGTCCTGACTTTC
CASSLSGQFRGANVLTF
>TRBJ2-1|TRBD1|TRBV7-2|.
TGTGCCAGCAGCTTTAATCACTGGACAGGGGGGGTGAATGAGCAGTTCTTC
CASSFNHWTGGVNEQFF
>TRBJ2-7|TRBD2|TRBV19|.
TGTGCCAGTAGTATATTTGCGGGAGGGCCCTACGAGCAGTACTTC
CASSIFAGGPYEQYF
>TRBJ2-2|.|TRBV6-5|.
TGTGCCAGCAGTACCAGGGAGACGAACACCGGGGAGCTGTTTTTT
CASSTRETNTGELFF
>TRBJ1-1|.|TRBV9|.
TGTGCCAGCAGCGTAGGGAGTTGGGCTGAAGCTTTCTTT
CASSVGSWAEAFF
>TRBJ2-1|.|TRBV28|.
TGTGCCAGCAGTTTTTTCGGGGGCTCCTACAATGAGCAGTTCTTC
CASSFFGGSYNEQFF
>TRBJ2-2|.|TRBV28|.
TGTGCCAGCAGTTTGATAACCGGGGAGCTGTTTTTT
CASSLITGELFF
>TRBJ2-7|TRBD2|TRBV6-5|once
TGTGCCAGCAGTTCCCCCGGGGGAGGGAACGAGCAGTACTTC
CASSSPGGGNEQYF
>TRBJ1-1|.|TRBV6-5|.
TGTGCCAGCAGTCTCTACAGGAGCCAGAACACTGAAGCTTTCTTT
CASSLYRSQNTEAFF
>TRBJ2-1|.|TRBV4-1|.
TGCGCCAGCAGCCAAGTGACCATACCGGGGGAGCAGTTCTTC
CASSQVTIPGEQFF
>TRBJ2-7|.|TRBV18|.
TGTGCCAGCTCACCACCGGCTAGCGAAGGCTACGAGCAGTACTTC
CASSPPASEGYEQYF
>TRBJ1-4|.|TRBV9|.
TGTGCCAGCAGCTCCCACTCAGGGAGAGGGGAAAAACTGTTTTTT
CASSSHSGRGEKLFF
>TRBJ2-7|.|TRBV10-3|.
TGTGCCATCCTCCATGCAGGGGAGAACGAGCAGTACTTC
CAILHAGENEQYF
>TRBJ2-7|.|TRBV7-6|.
TGTGCCAGCAGCTTAGCCCGGCAAGCGGACTTCTCCTACGAGCAGTACTTC
CASSLARQADFSYEQYF
>TRBJ1-2|.|TRBV20-1|.
TGCAGCTCTTTTCAGGCTGGCTACACCTTC
CSSFQAGYTF
>TRBJ1-2|.|TRBV28|.
TGTGCCAGCAGTTTTGAGGGGAACTATGGCTACACCTTC
CASSFEGNYGYTF
>TRBJ1-2|.|TRBV7-9|.
TGTGCCAGCAGCTCACCTGCTTGGGGGCACTATGGCTACACCTTC
CASSSPAWGHYGYTF
>TRBJ1-1|.|TRBV9|once
TGTGCCAGCAGCCCATCCCCCCCAGGGCACGGCACTGAAGCTTTCTTT
CASSPSPPGHGTEAFF
>TRBJ2-1|TRBD2|TRBV5-4|.
TGTGCCAGCAGCTTTCTACGGGAGGTTCGAAATGAGCAGTTCTTC
CASSFLREVRNEQFF
>TRBJ2-2|.|TRBV29-1|.
TGCAGCGTCGCGGAGTCCACCGGGGAGCTGTTTTTT
CSVAESTGELFF
>TRBJ1-2|TRBD1|TRBV6-4|.
TGTGCCAGCAGTGACAGAGGGACAGGCCTCTATGGCTACACCTTC
CASSDRGTGLYGYTF
>TRBJ1-4|.|TRBV9|.
TGTGCCAGCAGCCCTCGGGACGTCGGCGAAAAACTGTTTTTT
CASSPRDVGEKLFF
>TRBJ2-3|.|TRBV5-1|.
TGCGCCAGCAGCTTGGCGCCGACAGACGTACAGTATTTT
CASSLAPTDVQYF
>TRBJ2-5|TRBD1|TRBV7-2|.
TGTGCCAGCAGCCTAAAAGAAAGGACCCGGGACAGCAAAGAGACCCAGTACTTC
CASSLKERTRDSKETQYF
>TRBJ2-2|.|TRBV7-9|few
TGTGCCAGCAGCCCTGGGATGCCCGGGGAGCTGTTTTTT
CASSPGMPGELFF
>TRBJ2-2|.|TRBV15|.
TGTGCCACCAGCAGGCGACAGGTTCTGGAGGACACCGGGGAGCTGTTTTTT
CATSRRQVLEDTGELFF
>TRBJ1-2|.|TRBV27|.
TGTGCCAGCAGTTTATCGATCGGGGAGTGGAGCTATGGCTACACCTTC
CASSLSIGEWSYGYTF
>TRBJ2-3|.|TRBV19|.
TGTGCCAGTAGCAGGGGGGGTCCCGGCGCAGATACGCAGTATTTT
CASSRGGPGADTQYF
>TRBJ2-7|TRBD1|TRBV13|.
TGTGCCAGCAGCGCCGGGACAGGACTGCGAGAGCAGTACTTC
CASSAGTGLREQYF
>TRBJ2-1|.|TRBV2|.
TGTGCCAGCAGGGGGACTGGGGAGGTCAATGAGCAGTTCTTC
CASRGTGEVNEQFF
>TRBJ2-1|TRBD2|TRBV4-1|.
TGCGCCAGCAGCCCTCGGGGGGGTGAGCAGTTCTTC
CASSPRGGEQFF
>TRBJ2-5|TRBD2|TRBV5-4|.
TGTGCCAGCAGCTTGTCTGGGGCGGGAGCTTTCCAAGAGGCCCAGTACTTC
CASSLSGAGAFQEAQYF
>TRBJ1-1|.|TRBV11-2|few
TGTGCCAGCAGCTTATTGAGGGACACTGAAGCTTTCTTT
CASSLLRDTEAFF